Following are 21 T cell receptor beta chains from one sample sequenced in a study of early T cells in non-severe SARS-CoV-2 infection. TCRdb reanalysed the 5' RACE reads using MiXCR and keeps one entry per CDR3 protein. The data show 100,000 to 150,000 distinct CDR3 sequences, under 15% seen once. The specimen sequenced was whole blood. The receptors derive from an adult who was a healthcare worker with PCR-confirmed SARS-CoV-2 infection or an uninfected control (not recorded which).

V and J are TRBV19 and TRBJ1-5, with D possibly being TRBD1 (6 bases). The CDR3 runs 15 residues. The ends were cut back, 6 bases at V and 3 bases at J, with 15 bases in the middle. The V gene's germline CDR1 is LNHDA and CDR2 SQIVND (reference sequence). CDR3 amino acids: CASSPFGGANQPQHF. Written as DNA, the CDR3 is TGTGCCAGTAGCCCATTTGGGGGGGCCAATCAGCCCCAGCATTTT.

The genes are TRBV4-1 and TRBJ2-7; maybe TRBD1 (5 bases). Germline V gene lookup returns CDR1 MGHRA and CDR2 YSYEKL. Deletions cut 2 bases from V and 3 bases from J, with 20 bases between. CDR3 length: 17 amino acids. The CDR3 loop is CASSQRPPPDTNYEQYF. In nucleotides, the CDR3 is TGCGCCAGCAGCCAAAGACCTCCTCCGGACACCAACTACGAGCAGTACTTC.

The chain uses TRBV6-6 and TRBJ2-1; D ambiguous. The CDR3 spans 16 residues. CDR1 MNHNY and CDR2 SVGAGI come from the germline V gene (reference sequence). V lost 7 bases, J lost 3 bases, and 19 bases lay in between. The CDR3 sequence is CASTPRLLASYNEQFF. The CDR3 DNA reads TGTGCCAGCACTCCTCGTCTATTGGCTAGCTACAATGAGCAGTTCTTC.

The V and J genes are TRBV27 and TRBJ2-3, with 8 nucleotides matching TRBD2. The CDR3 contains 14 residues. V gave up 4 bases and J gave up 6 bases; unmatched junction bases: 6. The V gene's germline CDR1 is MNHEY and CDR2 SMNVEV (reference sequence). CDR3 sequence (DNA): TGTGCCAGCAGTTACGGGGGGGCAGAGGATACGCAGTATTTT. This gives the protein CASSYGGAEDTQYF.

In this sample, this clonotype turned up a few times. This chain connects TRBV5-1 to TRBJ2-1, with TRBD2 matching 11 bases. There are 18 residues in the CDR3. V gave up 4 bases and J gave up 3 bases; unmatched junction bases: 12. The germline CDR1 and CDR2 sequences are SGHRS and YFSETQ. The CDR3 coding sequence is TGCGCCAGCAGCCTTGACCCGACCACTAGCGGGGGCTACAATGAGCAGTTCTTC. Its protein is CASSLDPTTSGGYNEQFF.

This clonotype was seen at least ten times. The chain has TRBV20-1 and TRBJ1-1; D is unresolved. The CDR3 sequence is 11 residues long. CDR1 and CDR2 from the germline V gene are DFQATT and SNEGSKA (reference sequence). Trimming removed 5 bases at V and 3 bases at J, with 7 bases between. The CDR3 DNA reads TGCAGTGCTGAGTCGTACACTGAAGCTTTCTTT. Its protein is CSAESYTEAFF.

The gene calls are TRBV7-9 and TRBJ1-1; maybe TRBD1 (5 bases). The V end lost 2 bases, the J end lost 7 bases, and 11 bases lay between the germline ends. This CDR3 spans 13 amino acids. Germline V lookup: CDR1 SEHNR, CDR2 FQNEAQ (reference sequence). The CDR3 here is CASSLQMQGEAFF. The CDR3 DNA reads TGTGCCAGCAGCTTACAGATGCAGGGTGAAGCTTTCTTT.

This clonotype appeared a few times. The chain joins TRBV29-1 to TRBJ2-1; D uncertain. CDR3 length: 14 amino acids. V was shortened by 3 bases and J by 0 bases, with 9 bases between the two germline ends. Germline values: CDR1 SQVTM, CDR2 ANQGSEA. CDR3 residues: CSVDNVLSYNEQFF. Here the CDR3 DNA reads TGCAGCGTTGATAACGTCCTCTCCTACAATGAGCAGTTCTTC.

This clonotype has just one count. The chain joins TRBV5-1 to TRBJ2-7; D perhaps matches TRBD1 (6 bases). V was cut by 1 base and J by 2 bases, with 7 bases left in between. This CDR3 is built from 13 residues. Germline V gene sequence: CDR1 SGHRS, CDR2 YFSETQ. CDR3 nucleotide sequence: TGCGCCAGCAGCTTGAAGGGGGCCTACGAGCAGTACTTC. It codes for CASSLKGAYEQYF.

This clonotype was detected only a few times. The V call is TRBV29-1, the J call TRBJ2-5; D unclear. The germline gives CDR1 SQVTM, CDR2 ANQGSEA. The length of the CDR3 is 12 residues. Between the trimmed V and J ends, which lost 3 bases and 5 bases, there was a span of 10 bases. Here the CDR3 reads CSVEVGFETQYF. CDR3 DNA sequence: TGCAGCGTTGAGGTGGGGTTTGAGACCCAGTACTTC.

In this sample, this clonotype turned up a few times. V is TRBV5-1 and J is TRBJ2-7, with a weak D call TRBD2 (5 bases). The germline gives CDR1 SGHRS, CDR2 YFSETQ. Trimming stripped 2 bases from V and 9 bases from J, with 12 bases between. The CDR3 totals 12 residues. The CDR3 protein is CASSFAGRVQYF. As DNA, the CDR3 is TGCGCCAGCAGCTTTGCGGGTCGGGTGCAGTACTTC.

The gene calls are TRBV5-1 and TRBJ1-4; 7 bases are shared with TRBD1. Per germline, CDR1 SGHRS and CDR2 YFSETQ. The J segment lost 6 bases and the V segment lost 4 bases, leaving 9 bases of the junction unmatched. This CDR3 spans 15 amino acids. CDR3 residues: CASSTGDRVDEKLFF. CDR3 in DNA: TGCGCCAGCAGCACCGGAGACAGGGTGGATGAAAAACTGTTTTTT.

This clonotype has a handful of counts. The chain couples TRBV20-1 to TRBJ1-2, with D perhaps matching TRBD1 (6 bases). This CDR3 has 11 residues. Germline values: CDR1 DFQATT, CDR2 SNEGSKA (reference sequence). CDR3 region: CCCGGPYGYTF. The CDR3, as DNA: TGCTGTTGTGGGGGGCCCTATGGCTACACCTTC.

This clonotype came up a few times. The V call is TRBV20-1, the J call TRBJ2-2; the D is unclear. This CDR3 region has 13 residues. Trimming stripped 6 bases from V and 4 bases from J, with 12 bases between. Germline values: CDR1 DFQATT, CDR2 SNEGSKA (reference sequence). The CDR3 DNA is TGCAGTGCCCTAAGAGGAGTCACCGGGGAGCTGTTTTTT. It codes for CSALRGVTGELFF.

This clonotype has more than one count but fewer than ten. This rearrangement joins TRBV7-8 to TRBJ2-1, with no clear D. CDR1 is SGHVS, CDR2 FQNEAQ, per germline. Trimming took 1 base from V and 9 from J, leaving 10 bases between them. CDR3 length: 13 residues. In nucleotides, the CDR3 is TGTGCCAGCAGCTTAGGGGGTTTTGGTGAGCAGTTCTTC. As protein: CASSLGGFGEQFF.

This clonotype turned up a few times. V usage is TRBV20-1 and J usage is TRBJ2-5; 14 nucleotides match TRBD2. The V gene end was trimmed by 5 bases and the J gene end by 6 bases; junction bases not matched to a gene: 5. There are 14 residues in the CDR3. Germline V gene data show CDR1 as DFQATT and CDR2 as SNEGSKA (reference sequence). The CDR3 spells CSASGLAGGKTQYF. The CDR3 DNA reads as TGCAGTGCTTCCGGACTAGCGGGGGGAAAGACCCAGTACTTC.

This clonotype occurred many times. The chain has TRBV10-3 and TRBJ2-1, with a tentative D call TRBD1 (7 bases). The CDR3 sequence is 16 residues long. V shed 6 bases and J shed 5 bases, with 20 bases lying between them. The V gene's germline CDR1 is ENHRY and CDR2 SYGVKD. In DNA form, the CDR3 reads TGTGCCATCAGGGGCCAGGGGGGCACATCGGACAATGAGCAGTTCTTC. It specifies CAIRGQGGTSDNEQFF.

V gene TRBV30 combines with J gene TRBJ1-3, with D possibly matching TRBD1 (6 bases). V was trimmed by 5 bases and J by 3 bases, leaving 17 bases between them. Germline loops: CDR1 GTSNPN, CDR2 SVGIG (reference sequence). The CDR3 extends over 15 amino acids. The CDR3 spells CAWALTGHNGNTIYF. The CDR3 coding sequence is TGTGCCTGGGCGTTGACGGGACACAATGGAAACACCATATATTTT.

This clonotype was detected ten times or more. The chain combines TRBV20-1 with TRBJ2-1, with 13 bases matching TRBD2. The V and J ends lost 5 bases and 10 bases, in that order; junction bases with no gene match: 8. Germline CDR1 is DFQATT and CDR2 is SNEGSKA (reference sequence). The CDR3 covers 14 residues. Written as DNA, the CDR3 is TGCAGTGCTCAACTAGCGGGGGGGCTAGGAGAGCAGTTCTTC. Translated: CSAQLAGGLGEQFF.

V gene TRBV4-1 combines with J gene TRBJ2-7; D is possibly TRBD2 (5 bases). The CDR3 consists of 15 residues. Germline V gene data show CDR1 as MGHRA and CDR2 as YSYEKL. Trimming took off 1 base at V and 7 bases at J, with 17 bases between the two ends. CDR3 protein: CASSQALIQTGEQYF. The CDR3 nucleotides are TGCGCCAGCAGCCAAGCTCTTATTCAGACGGGGGAGCAGTACTTC.

The chain joins TRBV7-3 to TRBJ2-3; no firm D call. Germline V gene lookup returns CDR1 SGHTA and CDR2 FQGTGA. Trimming removed 4 bases from V and 3 bases from J, with 11 bases in between. The CDR3 sequence is 14 residues long. CDR3 nucleotides: TGTGCCAGCAGCTCTTCGGCGCCGACAGATACGCAGTATTTT. Translating gives CASSSSAPTDTQYF.